A single sample is the source of the 5 T cell receptor beta chains below, sequenced in a study of T cells in Graves' hyperthyroidism and ophthalmopathy. RNA transcripts were the template for amplifying TCR beta CDR3 regions. The HTBI primer set was used in a first-round RT-PCR of the TCR CDR3. Each CDR3 protein is one row after TCRdb ran MiXCR on the multiplex PCR reads. This sample has about 400,000 distinct CDR3 sequences, with 14% found just once. The material sequenced was blood. The receptors stem from a woman aged 25 to 39 with Graves' ophthalmopathy.

The rearrangement uses TRBV6-1 and TRBJ1-2; D may be TRBD1 (5 bases). Germline CDR1 is MNHNS and CDR2 is SASEGT. V was pared by 5 bases and J by 5 bases, with 15 bases between. The CDR3 contains 14 residues. The CDR3 here is CASSLGTSGYGYTF. The CDR3 DNA is TGTGCCAGCAGTCTGGGGACCTCGGGTTATGGCTACACCTTC.

This clonotype has only a few counts. The chain uses TRBV4-2 and TRBJ2-1; TRBD2 might be the D (5 bases). Germline V lookup: CDR1 LGHNA, CDR2 YNFKEQ. This CDR3 spans 17 amino acids. V was clipped by 0 bases and J by 8 bases, with 20 bases between them. CDR3 protein: CASSQDGRQSGGYEQFF. The CDR3 DNA reads as TGTGCCAGCAGCCAAGATGGGCGGCAGAGCGGCGGGTATGAGCAGTTCTTC.

There are many counts of this clonotype. This chain uses TRBV5-5 with TRBJ1-5; maybe TRBD1 (6 bases). Trimming took off 4 bases at V and 3 bases at J, with 11 bases between the two ends. The CDR3 sequence is 14 residues long. Germline CDR1 is SGHKS and CDR2 is YYEKEE (reference sequence). Here the CDR3 reads CASSPDRFNQPQHF. The DNA for the CDR3 is TGTGCCAGCAGCCCTGACAGGTTCAATCAGCCCCAGCATTTT.

This clonotype came up many times. The chain links TRBV11-2 to TRBJ2-2; TRBD1 or TRBD2 may be the D gene (6 bases each). The V end was cut by 2 bases, the J end by 5 bases, with 18 bases between. Germline V gene lookup returns CDR1 SGHAT and CDR2 FQNNGV. CDR3 length: 17 amino acids. The DNA for the CDR3 is TGTGCCAGCAGCTTACCCGGGAGTTACAGGGCGACCGGGGAGCTGTTTTTT. It encodes CASSLPGSYRATGELFF.

V is TRBV24-1 and J is TRBJ2-1, with 7 nucleotides matching TRBD1. Losses at the gene ends were 6 bases for V and 5 bases for J; bases not matched to a gene: 6. CDR1 and CDR2 from the germline V gene are KGHDR and SFDVKD. The CDR3 runs 14 residues. The CDR3 is CATSTTGQNNEQFF. Written as DNA, the CDR3 is TGTGCCACCAGTACTACGGGACAGAACAATGAGCAGTTCTTC.